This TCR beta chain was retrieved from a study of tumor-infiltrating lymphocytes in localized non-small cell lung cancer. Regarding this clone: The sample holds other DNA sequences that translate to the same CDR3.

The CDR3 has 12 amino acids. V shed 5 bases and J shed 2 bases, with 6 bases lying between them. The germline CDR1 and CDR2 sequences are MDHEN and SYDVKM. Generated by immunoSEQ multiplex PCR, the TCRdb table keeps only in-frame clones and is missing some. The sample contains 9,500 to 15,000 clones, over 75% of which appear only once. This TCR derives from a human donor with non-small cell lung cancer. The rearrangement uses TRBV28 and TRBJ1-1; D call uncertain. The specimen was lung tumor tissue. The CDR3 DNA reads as TGTGCCAGCAGTCCTTATAACACTGAAGCTTTCTTT. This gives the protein CASSPYNTEAFF.